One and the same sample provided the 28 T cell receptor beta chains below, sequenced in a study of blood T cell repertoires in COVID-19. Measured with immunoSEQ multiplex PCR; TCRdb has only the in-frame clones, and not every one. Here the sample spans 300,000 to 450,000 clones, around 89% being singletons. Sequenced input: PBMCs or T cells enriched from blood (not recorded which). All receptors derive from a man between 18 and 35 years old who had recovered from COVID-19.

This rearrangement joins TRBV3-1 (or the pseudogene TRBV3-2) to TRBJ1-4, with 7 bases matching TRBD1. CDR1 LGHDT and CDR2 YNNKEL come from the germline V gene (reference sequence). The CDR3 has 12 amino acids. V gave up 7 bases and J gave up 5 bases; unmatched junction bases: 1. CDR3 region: CASTQGNEKLFF. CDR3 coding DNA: TGTGCCAGCACACAGGGGAATGAAAAACTGTTTTTT.

CDR3 protein: CASSSRGLFF. CDR3 nucleotide sequence: TGTGCCAGCAGTAGCAGGGGGTTGTTTTTT. This chain joins TRBV6-5 and TRBJ1-4; 7 bases line up with TRBD1. V shed 5 bases, J shed 15 bases, and the junction held 3 bases outside the gene matches. Germline values: CDR1 MNHEY, CDR2 SVGAGI. The length of the CDR3 is 10 residues.

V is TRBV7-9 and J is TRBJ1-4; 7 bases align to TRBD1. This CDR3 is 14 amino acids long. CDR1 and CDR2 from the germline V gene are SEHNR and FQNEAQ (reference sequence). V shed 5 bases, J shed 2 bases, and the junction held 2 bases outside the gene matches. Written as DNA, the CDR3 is TGTGCCAGCAGCCCACAGGGGACTAATGAAAAACTGTTTTTT. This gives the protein CASSPQGTNEKLFF.

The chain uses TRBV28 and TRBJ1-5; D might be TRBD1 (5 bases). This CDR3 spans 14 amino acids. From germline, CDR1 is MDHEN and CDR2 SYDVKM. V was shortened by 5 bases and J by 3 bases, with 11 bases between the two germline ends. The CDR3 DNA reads TGTGCCAGCAGTGCACAGGAAGCCAATCAGCCCCAGCATTTT. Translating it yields CASSAQEANQPQHF.

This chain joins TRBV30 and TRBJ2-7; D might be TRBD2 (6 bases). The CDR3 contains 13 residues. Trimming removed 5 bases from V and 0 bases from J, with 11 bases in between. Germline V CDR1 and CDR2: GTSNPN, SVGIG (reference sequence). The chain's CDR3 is CAWGPGASYEQYF. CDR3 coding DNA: TGTGCCTGGGGGCCGGGAGCCTCCTACGAGCAGTACTTC. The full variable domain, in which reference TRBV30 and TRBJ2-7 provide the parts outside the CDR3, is SQTIHQWPATLVQPVGSPLSLECTVEGTSNPNLYWYRQAAGRGLQLLFYSVGIGQISSEVPQNLSASRPQDRQFILSSKKLLLSDSGFYLCAWGPGASYEQYFGPGTRLTVT.

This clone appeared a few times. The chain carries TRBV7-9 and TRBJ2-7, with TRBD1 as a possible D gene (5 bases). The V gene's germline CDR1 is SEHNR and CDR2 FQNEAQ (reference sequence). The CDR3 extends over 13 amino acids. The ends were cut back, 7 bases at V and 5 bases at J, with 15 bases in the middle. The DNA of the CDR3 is TGTGCCAGCAACCCATCCTCAGGGAACGAGCAGTACTTC. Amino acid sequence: CASNPSSGNEQYF.

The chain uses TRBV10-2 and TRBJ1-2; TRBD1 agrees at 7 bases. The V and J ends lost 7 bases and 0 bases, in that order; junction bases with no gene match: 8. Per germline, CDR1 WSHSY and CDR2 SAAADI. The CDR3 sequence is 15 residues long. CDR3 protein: CASIGTEASNYGYTF. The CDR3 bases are TGCGCCAGCATAGGGACAGAGGCTTCTAACTATGGCTACACCTTC.

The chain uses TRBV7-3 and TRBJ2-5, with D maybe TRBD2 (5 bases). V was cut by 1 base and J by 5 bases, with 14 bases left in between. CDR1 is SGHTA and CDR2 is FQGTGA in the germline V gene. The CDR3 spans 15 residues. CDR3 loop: CASSLIGLSDETQYF. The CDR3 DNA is TGTGCCAGCAGCTTAATCGGACTCAGCGACGAGACCCAGTACTTC.

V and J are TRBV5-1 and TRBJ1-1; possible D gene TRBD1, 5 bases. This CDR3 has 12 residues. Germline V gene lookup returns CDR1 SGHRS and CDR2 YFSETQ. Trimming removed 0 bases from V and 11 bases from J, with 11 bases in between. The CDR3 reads CASSLGQQEAFF. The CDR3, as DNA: TGCGCCAGCAGCTTGGGGCAACAGGAGGCTTTCTTT.

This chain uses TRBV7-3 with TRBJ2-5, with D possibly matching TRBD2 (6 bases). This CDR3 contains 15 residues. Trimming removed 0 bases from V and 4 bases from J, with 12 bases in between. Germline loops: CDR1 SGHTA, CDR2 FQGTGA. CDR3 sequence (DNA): TGTGCCAGCAGCTTAACGGGAACTAGCTTAGAGACCCAGTACTTC. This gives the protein CASSLTGTSLETQYF.

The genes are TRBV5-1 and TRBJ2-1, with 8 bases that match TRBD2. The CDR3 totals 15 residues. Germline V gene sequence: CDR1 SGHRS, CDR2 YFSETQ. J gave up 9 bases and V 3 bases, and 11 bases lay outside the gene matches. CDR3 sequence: CASSSGTRRSGEQFF. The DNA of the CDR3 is TGCGCCAGCAGCTCAGGGACTAGGAGGTCGGGTGAGCAGTTCTTC.

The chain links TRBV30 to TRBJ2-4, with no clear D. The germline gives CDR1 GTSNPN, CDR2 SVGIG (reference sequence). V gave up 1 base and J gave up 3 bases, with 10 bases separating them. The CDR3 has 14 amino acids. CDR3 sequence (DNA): TGTGCCTGGAGTGACGACTCTTTCAAAAACATTCAGTACTTC. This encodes CAWSDDSFKNIQYF.

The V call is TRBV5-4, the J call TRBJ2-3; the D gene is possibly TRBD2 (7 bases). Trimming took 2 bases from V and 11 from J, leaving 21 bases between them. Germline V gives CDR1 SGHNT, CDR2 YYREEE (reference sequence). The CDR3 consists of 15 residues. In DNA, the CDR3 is TGTGCCAGCAGCTTTGGGGGGGCTTACGCACAAGGGCAGTATTTT. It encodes CASSFGGAYAQGQYF.

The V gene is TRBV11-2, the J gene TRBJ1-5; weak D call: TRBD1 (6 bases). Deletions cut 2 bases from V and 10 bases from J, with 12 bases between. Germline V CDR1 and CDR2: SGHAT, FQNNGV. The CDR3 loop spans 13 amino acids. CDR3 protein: CASSLSQDSPQHF. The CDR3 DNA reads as TGTGCCAGCAGCTTATCCCAGGACAGTCCCCAGCATTTT.

CDR3 sequence reads: CASSSGTRTDTQYF. Here the CDR3 DNA reads TGTGCCAGCAGTAGTGGGACACGCACAGATACGCAGTATTTT. The V gene is TRBV6-5, the J gene TRBJ2-3; TRBD1 might be the D (6 bases). CDR3 length: 14 residues. Germline V gene lookup returns CDR1 MNHEY and CDR2 SVGAGI. Trimming took off 5 bases at V and 1 base at J, with 10 bases between the two ends.

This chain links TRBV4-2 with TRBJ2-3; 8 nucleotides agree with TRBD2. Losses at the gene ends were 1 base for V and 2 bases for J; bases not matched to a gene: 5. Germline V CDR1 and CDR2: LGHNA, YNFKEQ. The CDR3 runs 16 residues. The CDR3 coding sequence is TGTGCCAGCAGCCAAGCTTTAGCGGGAAACACAGATACGCAGTATTTT. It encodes CASSQALAGNTDTQYF.

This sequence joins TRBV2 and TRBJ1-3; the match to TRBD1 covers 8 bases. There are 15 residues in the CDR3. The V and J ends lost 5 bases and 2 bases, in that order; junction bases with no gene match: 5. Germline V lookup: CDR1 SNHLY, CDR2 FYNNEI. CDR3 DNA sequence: TGTGCCAGCAGTACAGGGGGTAGAACTGGAAACACCATATATTTT. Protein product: CASSTGGRTGNTIYF.

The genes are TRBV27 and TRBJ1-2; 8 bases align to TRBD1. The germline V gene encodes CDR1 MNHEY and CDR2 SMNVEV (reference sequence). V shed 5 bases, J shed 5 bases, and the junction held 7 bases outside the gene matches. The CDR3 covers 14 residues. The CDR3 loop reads CASSPGGAYYGYTF. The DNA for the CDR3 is TGTGCCAGCAGTCCAGGGGGCGCTTATTATGGCTACACCTTC.

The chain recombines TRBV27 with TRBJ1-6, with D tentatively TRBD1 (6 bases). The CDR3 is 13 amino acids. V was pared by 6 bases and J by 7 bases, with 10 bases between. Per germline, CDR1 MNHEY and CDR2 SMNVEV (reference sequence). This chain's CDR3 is CASRTGKNSPLHF. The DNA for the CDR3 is TGTGCCAGCAGGACAGGAAAAAATTCACCCCTCCACTTT.

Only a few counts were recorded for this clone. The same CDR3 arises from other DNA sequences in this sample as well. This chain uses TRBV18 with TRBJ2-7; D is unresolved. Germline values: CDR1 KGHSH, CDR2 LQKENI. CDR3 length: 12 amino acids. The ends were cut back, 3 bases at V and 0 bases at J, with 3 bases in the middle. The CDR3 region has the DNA TGTGCCAGCTCACCCAGCTCCTACGAGCAGTACTTC. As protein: CASSPSSYEQYF.

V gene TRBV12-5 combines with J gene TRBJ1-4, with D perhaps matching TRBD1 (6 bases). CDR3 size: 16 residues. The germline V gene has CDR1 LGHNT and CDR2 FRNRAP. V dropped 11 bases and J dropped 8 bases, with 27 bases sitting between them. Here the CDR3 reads CAASGAEGGLGEKLFF. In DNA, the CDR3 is TGTGCTGCCTCCGGAGCGGAAGGGGGTCTCGGGGAAAAACTGTTTTTT. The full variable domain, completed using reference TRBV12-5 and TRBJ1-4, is DARVTQTPRHKVTEMGQEVTMRCQPILGHNTVFWYRQTMMQGLELLAYFRNRAPLDDSGMPKDRFSAEMPDATLATLKIQPSEPRDSAVYFCAASGAEGGLGEKLFFGSGTQLSVL.

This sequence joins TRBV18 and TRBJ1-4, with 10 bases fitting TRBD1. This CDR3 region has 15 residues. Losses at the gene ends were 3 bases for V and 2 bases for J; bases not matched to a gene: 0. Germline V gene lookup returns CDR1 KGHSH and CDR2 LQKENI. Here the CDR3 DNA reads TGTGCCAGCTCACCGACAGGGGGCACTAATGAAAAACTGTTTTTT. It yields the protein CASSPTGGTNEKLFF.

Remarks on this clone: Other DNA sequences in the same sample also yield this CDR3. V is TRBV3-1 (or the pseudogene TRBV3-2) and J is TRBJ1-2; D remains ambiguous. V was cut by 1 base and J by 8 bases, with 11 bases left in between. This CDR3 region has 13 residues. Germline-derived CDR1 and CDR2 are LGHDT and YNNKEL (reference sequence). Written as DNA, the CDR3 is TGTGCCAGCAGCCAAGTGAGGGCAGGAGGCTACACCTTC. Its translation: CASSQVRAGGYTF.

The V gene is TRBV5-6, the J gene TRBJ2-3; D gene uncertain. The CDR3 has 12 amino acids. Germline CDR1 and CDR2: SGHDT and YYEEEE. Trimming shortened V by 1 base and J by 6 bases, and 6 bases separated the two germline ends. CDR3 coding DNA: TGTGCCAGCAGCTTGCAGAGGGATACGCAGTATTTT. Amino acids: CASSLQRDTQYF.

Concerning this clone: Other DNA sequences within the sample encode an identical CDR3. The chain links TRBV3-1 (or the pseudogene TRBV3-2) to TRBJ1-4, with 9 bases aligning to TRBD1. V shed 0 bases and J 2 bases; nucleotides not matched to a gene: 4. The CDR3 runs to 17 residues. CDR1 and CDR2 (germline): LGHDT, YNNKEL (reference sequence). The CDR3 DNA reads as TGTGCCAGCAGCCAAGATGGAACAGGGGGCACTAATGAAAAACTGTTTTTT. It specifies CASSQDGTGGTNEKLFF.

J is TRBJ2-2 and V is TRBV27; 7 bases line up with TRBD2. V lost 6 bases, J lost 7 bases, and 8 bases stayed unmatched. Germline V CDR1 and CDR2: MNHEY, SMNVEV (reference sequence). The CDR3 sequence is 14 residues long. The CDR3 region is CASRPTRTSGELFF. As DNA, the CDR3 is TGTGCCAGCAGACCGACCAGGACTAGCGGGGAGCTGTTTTTT.

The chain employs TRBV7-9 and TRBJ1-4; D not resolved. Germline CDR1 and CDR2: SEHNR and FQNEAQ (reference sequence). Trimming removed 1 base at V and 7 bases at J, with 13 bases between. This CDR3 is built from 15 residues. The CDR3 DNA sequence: TGTGCCAGCAGCTTAGTGTGGGGAGGTGGTGAAAAACTGTTTTTT. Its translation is CASSLVWGGGEKLFF.

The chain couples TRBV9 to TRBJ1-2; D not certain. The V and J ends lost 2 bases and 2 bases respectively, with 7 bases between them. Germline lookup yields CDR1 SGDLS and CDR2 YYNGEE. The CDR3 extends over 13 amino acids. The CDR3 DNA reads TGTGCCAGCAGCGTGTTAGAGAACTATGGCTACACCTTC. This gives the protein CASSVLENYGYTF.